Presented here are 31 T cell receptor beta chains from one specimen sequenced in a study of cytomegalovirus exposure and HLA in healthy donors. The primer mix had 60 Vbeta and 13 Jbeta primers. Repertoires were generated with immunoSEQ multiplex PCR, while TCRdb's copy carries only in-frame clones and drops some. Of approximately 100,000 clones detected, about 76% appear once; the ten largest clones hold about 5%. The sequenced sample was PBMCs. The receptors shown here come from a woman aged 40 to 49 in good health and CMV-seronegative.

The table lists this clone with a few counts. The rearrangement links TRBV7-6 to TRBJ2-3; no definite D call. This CDR3 region has 12 residues. CDR1 and CDR2 from the germline V gene are SGHVS and FNYEAQ. The V end lost 5 bases, the J end lost 4 bases, and 7 bases lay between the germline ends. The CDR3 is CASSHDSDTQYF. CDR3 coding DNA: TGTGCCAGCAGCCATGACTCAGATACGCAGTATTTT.

This chain connects TRBV5-1 to TRBJ2-3; the match to TRBD1 covers 7 bases. The trim removed 5 bases at V and 5 bases at J, leaving 17 bases unmatched. In germline, CDR1 is SGHRS, CDR2 YFSETQ. This CDR3 is 17 amino acids long. This CDR3 reads CASSIGSLDRVGDTQYF. The CDR3 coding sequence is TGCGCCAGCAGTATTGGTTCCCTCGACAGGGTTGGAGATACGCAGTATTTT.

This clone was picked up one time. The V call is TRBV6-1, the J call TRBJ1-4, with TRBD1 matching over 7 bases. The CDR3 runs to 13 residues. Germline V gene lookup returns CDR1 MNHNS and CDR2 SASEGT. J gave up 7 bases and V 6 bases, and 5 bases lay outside the gene matches. The CDR3 DNA reads as TGTGCCAGCAGAGGGGGCTGGGGTGAAAAACTGTTTTTT. Residues: CASRGGWGEKLFF.

The rearrangement links TRBV5-6 to TRBJ1-1; TRBD1 matches at 8 bases. Germline V gives CDR1 SGHDT, CDR2 YYEEEE. This CDR3 contains 16 residues. V shed 4 bases and J 1 base; nucleotides not matched to a gene: 9. The chain's CDR3 is CASSEAGQGQNTEAFF. The CDR3 DNA reads as TGTGCCAGCAGCGAAGCTGGACAGGGACAGAACACTGAAGCTTTCTTT.

The chain employs TRBV5-1 and TRBJ2-7; possibly TRBD1 for D (6 bases). The CDR3 has 13 amino acids. Germline-derived CDR1 and CDR2 are SGHRS and YFSETQ. The germline V and J ends were trimmed by 5 bases and 3 bases, with 12 bases remaining between them. CDR3: CASREGQYYEQYF. CDR3 bases: TGCGCCAGCAGAGAAGGACAGTACTACGAGCAGTACTTC.

The chain carries TRBV5-4 and TRBJ2-5, with 7 bases that match TRBD1. Per the germline V gene, CDR1 is SGHNT and CDR2 is YYREEE (reference sequence). The CDR3 runs 15 residues. V shed 4 bases, J shed 2 bases, and the junction held 8 bases outside the gene matches. The CDR3 coding sequence is TGTGCCAGCAGCGAAGAGGGACAGCGACAAGAGACCCAGTACTTC. This gives the protein CASSEEGQRQETQYF.

The rearrangement uses TRBV5-4 and TRBJ2-3; 7 nucleotides align to TRBD2. The ends lost 0 bases at V and 2 bases at J; junction bases unmatched: 3. The CDR3 loop spans 15 amino acids. Germline loops: CDR1 SGHNT, CDR2 YYREEE (reference sequence). The CDR3: CASSLGSGTTDTQYF. The CDR3 DNA follows: TGTGCCAGCAGCTTGGGCAGCGGGACCACAGATACGCAGTATTTT.

The rearrangement joins TRBV10-1 to TRBJ1-6; 7 bases are a match to TRBD1. The germline V gene has CDR1 WNHNN and CDR2 SYGVQD (reference sequence). The CDR3 has 13 amino acids. V shed 7 bases and J 7 bases; nucleotides not matched to a gene: 4. Written as DNA, the CDR3 is TGCGCCAGCAAGGGGGCAGTAAATTCACCCCTCCACTTT. As protein: CASKGAVNSPLHF.

The J gene is TRBJ1-1, the V gene TRBV5-1; a possible D gene is TRBD1 (6 bases). The CDR3 sequence is 14 residues long. CDR1 and CDR2 from the germline V gene are SGHRS and YFSETQ. The ends were cut back, 4 bases at V and 0 bases at J, with 10 bases in the middle. CDR3 amino acids: CASSQDRLNTEAFF. DNA for the CDR3: TGCGCCAGCAGCCAAGACAGGTTGAACACTGAAGCTTTCTTT.

This clone has only a few counts. The chain links TRBV6-4 to TRBJ1-6; 8 bases agree with TRBD1. The J segment lost 5 bases and the V segment lost 2 bases, leaving 2 bases of the junction unmatched. CDR3 length equals 15 residues. CDR1 is MRHNA, CDR2 SNTAGT, per germline. The CDR3 reads CASSDPGGNNSPLHF. Here the CDR3 DNA reads TGTGCCAGCAGTGACCCAGGGGGCAATAATTCACCCCTCCACTTT.

The chain employs TRBV7-6 and TRBJ2-7; TRBD1 might be the D (6 bases). V gave up 1 base and J gave up 1 base, with 11 bases separating them. This CDR3 contains 15 residues. CDR1 and CDR2 (germline): SGHVS, FNYEAQ. The CDR3 coding sequence is TGTGCCAGCAGCTTAGAGCAGGGGCATTCCTACGAGCAGTACTTC. This encodes CASSLEQGHSYEQYF.

The V gene is TRBV10-3, the J gene TRBJ1-1; no firm D call. Per the germline V gene, CDR1 is ENHRY and CDR2 is SYGVKD. The V gene lost 3 bases and the J gene lost 4 bases, with 15 bases spanning the gap. There are 15 residues in the CDR3. The CDR3 sequence is CAISDLGVVSTEAFF. CDR3 nucleotides: TGTGCCATCAGTGATCTTGGTGTGGTGAGCACTGAAGCTTTCTTT.

The chain employs TRBV2 and TRBJ2-7, with 8 bases fitting TRBD1. The J segment lost 8 bases and the V segment lost 2 bases, leaving 11 bases of the junction unmatched. The CDR3 contains 15 residues. Germline loops: CDR1 SNHLY, CDR2 FYNNEI. CDR3 in DNA: TGTGCCAGCAGTGAATTGGGACAGGCGCTTTTAAAGCAGTACTTC. Translating it yields CASSELGQALLKQYF. The full variable domain, its missing parts supplied by reference TRBV2 and TRBJ2-7, is EPEVTQTPSHQVTQMGQEVILRCVPISNHLYFYWYRQILGQKVEFLVSFYNNEISEKSEIFDDQFSVERPDGSNFTLKIRSTKLEDSAMYFCASSELGQALLKQYFGPGTRLTVT.

The chain joins TRBV6-6 to TRBJ2-7, with a weak D call TRBD1 (6 bases). Germline-derived CDR1 and CDR2 are MNHNY and SVGAGI (reference sequence). V dropped 7 bases and J dropped 2 bases, with 15 bases sitting between them. There are 14 residues in the CDR3. CDR3 DNA: TGTGCCAGCAAAGGCCCAGGGGCGACCTACGAGCAGTACTTC. Translation gives CASKGPGATYEQYF.

The rearrangement joins TRBV7-6 to TRBJ2-7, with 10 bases identical to TRBD1. The V and J ends lost 0 bases and 4 bases, in that order; junction bases with no gene match: 0. This CDR3 spans 14 amino acids. Per the germline V gene, CDR1 is SGHVS and CDR2 is FNYEAQ. Here the CDR3 reads CASSLAGQGYEQYF. Here the CDR3 DNA reads TGTGCCAGCAGCTTAGCGGGACAGGGGTACGAGCAGTACTTC. Full variable domain (rest looked up from reference TRBV7-6 and TRBJ2-7): GAGVSQSPRYKVTKRGQDVALRCDPISGHVSLYWYRQALGQGPEFLTYFNYEAQQDKSGLPNDRFSAERPEGSISTLTIQRTEQRDSAMYRCASSLAGQGYEQYFGPGTRLTVT.

V gene TRBV7-2 combines with J gene TRBJ1-5, with a possible D match to TRBD1 (5 bases). The V gene lost 5 bases and the J gene lost 0 bases, with 11 bases spanning the gap. This CDR3 is built from 15 residues. Germline loops: CDR1 SGHTA, CDR2 FQGNSA. This chain's CDR3 is CASSTTGVSNQPQHF. In DNA form, the CDR3 reads TGTGCCAGCAGCACGACGGGGGTTAGCAATCAGCCCCAGCATTTT. Filled out from reference TRBV7-2 and TRBJ1-5, the complete variable domain reads GAGVSQSPSNKVTEKGKDVELRCDPISGHTALYWYRQSLGQGLEFLIYFQGNSAPDKSGLPSDRFSAERTGGSVSTLTIQRTQQEDSAVYLCASSTTGVSNQPQHFGDGTRLSIL.

The chain uses TRBV2 and TRBJ2-7; 8 nucleotides align to TRBD1. In germline, CDR1 is SNHLY, CDR2 FYNNEI. Trimming cost V 3 bases and J 3 bases; bases outside gene matches: 4. The CDR3 consists of 14 residues. CDR3: CASSDGQGYYEQYF. For the CDR3, the DNA is TGTGCCAGCAGTGACGGACAGGGTTACTACGAGCAGTACTTC.

The chain couples TRBV6-6 to TRBJ1-5; tentative D call: TRBD1 (6 bases). Per germline, CDR1 MNHNY and CDR2 SVGAGI (reference sequence). CDR3 length: 16 amino acids. V was trimmed by 2 bases and J by 3 bases, leaving 14 bases between them. This CDR3 reads CASSYQPQGSNQPQHF. CDR3 nucleotides: TGTGCCAGCAGTTACCAACCACAGGGATCCAATCAGCCCCAGCATTTT.

Remarks on this clone: At one boundary the junction diverges from the germline segment, which might be a read error. V and J are TRBV5-1 and TRBJ2-5; 9 nucleotides line up with TRBD1. This CDR3 is 16 amino acids long. Germline CDR1 SGHRS, CDR2 YFSETQ. CDR3 sequence (DNA): TGCGCCAGCGGCTTTTCGGGACAGGGATTATCGGAGACCCAGTACTTC. This sequence encodes CASGFSGQGLSETQYF. Combining the CDR3 with reference TRBV5-1 and TRBJ2-5 gives the whole variable domain KAGVTQTPRYLIKTRGQQVTLSCSPISGHRSVSWYQQTPGQGLQFLFEYFSETQRNKGNFPGRFSGRQFSNSRSEMNVSTLELGDSALYLCASGFSGQGLSETQYFGPGTRLLVL.

This chain connects TRBV6-5 to TRBJ1-3; D is perhaps TRBD1 (6 bases). CDR3 length equals 15 residues. With 4 bases removed from V and 0 bases from J, the gap between germline ends came to 10 bases. The germline V gene encodes CDR1 MNHEY and CDR2 SVGAGI. The CDR3 reads CASSLGGRSGNTIYF. The CDR3 DNA follows: TGTGCCAGCAGTTTAGGGGGTCGCTCTGGAAACACCATATATTTT.

DNA of the CDR3: TGTGCCAGCAGCTTAGGGGCTAGCGGGGGGCAGACCCAGTACTTC. It encodes CASSLGASGGQTQYF. The J gene is TRBJ2-5, the V gene TRBV11-2, with TRBD2 matching 11 bases. V lost 1 base, J lost 6 bases, and 4 bases stayed unmatched. This CDR3 is 15 amino acids long. Per germline, CDR1 SGHAT and CDR2 FQNNGV.

The J gene is TRBJ2-3, the V gene TRBV6-5, with TRBD1 as a possible D gene (7 bases). The CDR3 length is 14 residues. The germline gives CDR1 MNHEY, CDR2 SVGAGI. V was trimmed by 6 bases and J by 4 bases, leaving 14 bases between them. CDR3 loop: CASRMQGGPDTQYF. CDR3 sequence (DNA): TGTGCCAGCAGGATGCAGGGGGGCCCAGATACGCAGTATTTT.

V is TRBV6-1 and J is TRBJ1-3, with D tentatively TRBD1 (5 bases). Trimming took off 6 bases at V and 0 bases at J, with 12 bases between the two ends. Germline V gene lookup returns CDR1 MNHNS and CDR2 SASEGT. The CDR3 is 15 amino acids. The CDR3 region is CASRDGGFSGNTIYF. CDR3 nucleotides: TGTGCCAGCAGGGACGGGGGTTTCTCTGGAAACACCATATATTTT.

This clone has just a few counts. The chain has TRBV5-5 and TRBJ1-3; D remains ambiguous. V was trimmed by 4 bases and J by 0 bases, leaving 20 bases between them. From germline, CDR1 is SGHKS and CDR2 YYEKEE (reference sequence). The CDR3 sequence is 18 residues long. CDR3 coding DNA: TGTGCCAGCAGCACGACACCCTTTAGAGGGTACTCTGGAAACACCATATATTTT. Translated, it gives CASSTTPFRGYSGNTIYF.

The chain uses TRBV19 and TRBJ1-2; D gene ambiguous. Trimming took 8 bases from V and 2 from J, leaving 18 bases between them. The CDR3 is 15 residues long. CDR1 is LNHDA, CDR2 SQIVND, per germline (reference sequence). This CDR3 is CASQYGRGKNYGYTF. CDR3 DNA: TGTGCCAGTCAGTACGGACGGGGAAAAAACTATGGCTACACCTTC.

The chain carries TRBV5-6 and TRBJ2-7, with 9 bases aligning to TRBD2. V gave up 0 bases and J gave up 3 bases; unmatched junction bases: 4. The CDR3 extends over 15 amino acids. Germline V gene sequence: CDR1 SGHDT, CDR2 YYEEEE. The DNA for the CDR3 is TGTGCCAGCAGCTTGGCGGCGGGGGGGCTCTACGAGCAGTACTTC. This gives the protein CASSLAAGGLYEQYF.

The chain is built from TRBV7-2 and TRBJ1-5; tentatively, D is TRBD1 (6 bases). From germline, CDR1 is SGHTA and CDR2 FQGNSA. CDR3 length: 16 amino acids. The V and J ends lost 1 base and 9 bases respectively, with 19 bases between them. CDR3 DNA sequence: TGTGCCAGCAGCTTAGAAGGGGGAGTACAGTTTCGGCCCCAGCATTTT. It specifies CASSLEGGVQFRPQHF. The full variable domain, in which reference TRBV7-2 and TRBJ1-5 provide the parts outside the CDR3, is GAGVSQSPSNKVTEKGKDVELRCDPISGHTALYWYRQSLGQGLEFLIYFQGNSAPDKSGLPSDRFSAERTGGSVSTLTIQRTQQEDSAVYLCASSLEGGVQFRPQHFGDGTRLSIL.

The V call is TRBV4-1, the J call TRBJ1-5; tentatively, D is TRBD1 (5 bases). Trimming removed 6 bases at V and 6 bases at J, with 12 bases between. The CDR3 is 13 amino acids. Germline loops: CDR1 MGHRA, CDR2 YSYEKL. The CDR3 DNA sequence: TGCGCCAGCAGGAAAGGGGCCGGTCAGCCCCAGCATTTT. Encoded protein: CASRKGAGQPQHF.

The genes are TRBV5-1 and TRBJ2-1; D is perhaps TRBD2 (6 bases). CDR1 is SGHRS, CDR2 YFSETQ, per germline. The CDR3 loop spans 14 amino acids. Trimming cost V 7 bases and J 10 bases, with 21 bases left between them. This CDR3 is CASRGFLESGEQFF. DNA of the CDR3: TGCGCCAGCCGGGGGTTCTTGGAATCGGGAGAGCAGTTCTTC.

The count of this clone is one. The chain carries TRBV10-3 and TRBJ2-2; 14 bases match TRBD2. Germline lookup yields CDR1 ENHRY and CDR2 SYGVKD. The CDR3 contains 18 residues. Trimming at V came to 7 bases and at J to 3 bases, leaving 10 bases not matched to a gene. The CDR3 nucleotides are TGTGCCATCAATAGGGGACTAGCGGGGGCCGGGGACACCGGGGAGCTGTTTTTT. Translating it yields CAINRGLAGAGDTGELFF.

The chain recombines TRBV5-1 with TRBJ1-4, with D hard to call. This CDR3 region has 14 residues. The germline gives CDR1 SGHRS, CDR2 YFSETQ. The V and J ends lost 1 base and 2 bases respectively, with 6 bases between them. DNA of the CDR3: TGCGCCAGCAGCTTGACTGGTACTAATGAAAAACTGTTTTTT. This encodes CASSLTGTNEKLFF.